This is a list of T cell receptor beta chains from one sample in a study of T cell changes during pregnancy in multiple sclerosis. Repertoires were generated with immunoSEQ multiplex PCR, while TCRdb's copy carries only in-frame clones and drops some. The data show about 100,000 clones, approximately 90% seen once. The sequenced sample was peripheral blood, obtained after pregnancy. These receptors all come from a female donor with multiple sclerosis, enrolled in a pregnancy study. The CDR3 runs from the conserved cysteine through the conserved F or W. The D gene is left open where the match is weak. Size is stated for part of the rows, as once, few or many counts, or as a class when the clone is expanded.

j_gene: TRBJ2-5
d_gene: NA
abundance: NA
v_gene: TRBV6-5
CDR3aa: CASSYLSDQETQYF
CDR3nt: TGTGCCAGCAGTTACTTATCAGACCAAGAGACCCAGTACTTC

j_gene: TRBJ2-1
d_gene: NA
abundance: NA
v_gene: TRBV27
CDR3aa: CASSPLGGASYNEQFF
CDR3nt: TGTGCCAGCAGTCCACTGGGGGGGGCCTCCTACAATGAGCAGTTCTTC

j_gene: TRBJ2-7
d_gene: NA
abundance: NA
v_gene: TRBV13
CDR3aa: CASSLDGGRGLLEQYF
CDR3nt: TGTGCCAGCAGCTTAGATGGTGGCAGGGGCCTACTCGAGCAGTACTTC

j_gene: TRBJ2-1
d_gene: NA
abundance: NA
v_gene: TRBV7-7
CDR3aa: CASSFPLTAEEQFF
CDR3nt: TGTGCTAGCAGCTTCCCGCTCACGGCGGAGGAGCAGTTCTTC

j_gene: TRBJ2-2
d_gene: TRBD2
abundance: NA
v_gene: TRBV15
CDR3aa: CATSRDWASGGVNTGELFF
CDR3nt: TGTGCCACCAGCAGAGATTGGGCTAGCGGGGGGGTGAACACCGGGGAGCTGTTTTTT

j_gene: TRBJ2-2
d_gene: NA
abundance: NA
v_gene: TRBV4-2
CDR3aa: CASSQGGDSGPNTGELFF
CDR3nt: TGTGCCAGCAGCCAAGGAGGTGATAGCGGACCTAACACCGGGGAGCTGTTTTTT

j_gene: TRBJ1-3
d_gene: NA
abundance: NA
v_gene: TRBV6-1
CDR3aa: CASDIKPGNTIYF
CDR3nt: TGTGCCAGCGACATCAAGCCCGGAAACACCATATATTTT

j_gene: TRBJ2-7
d_gene: TRBD1
abundance: NA
v_gene: TRBV30
CDR3aa: CAWSEEVGTGGINEQYF
CDR3nt: TGTGCCTGGAGTGAAGAAGTCGGGACAGGGGGCATAAACGAGCAGTACTTC

j_gene: TRBJ1-5
d_gene: TRBD1
abundance: NA
v_gene: TRBV9
CDR3aa: CASSPVGTDNQPQHF
CDR3nt: TGTGCCAGCAGTCCCGTCGGGACAGACAATCAGCCCCAGCATTTT

j_gene: TRBJ1-6
d_gene: NA
abundance: NA
v_gene: TRBV7-9
CDR3aa: CAAKSSAGSNNSPLHF
CDR3nt: TGTGCCGCCAAGAGTTCGGCAGGGTCGAATAATTCACCCCTCCACTTT

j_gene: TRBJ2-3
d_gene: NA
abundance: NA
v_gene: TRBV27
CDR3aa: CASSATGTDTQYF
CDR3nt: TGTGCCAGCAGTGCGACTGGCACAGATACGCAGTATTTT

j_gene: TRBJ1-2
d_gene: NA
abundance: once
v_gene: TRBV9
CDR3aa: CASSDQTGFFSYTF
CDR3nt: TGTGCCAGCAGCGACCAAACAGGGTTTTTTAGCTACACCTTC

j_gene: TRBJ2-5
d_gene: TRBD1
abundance: NA
v_gene: TRBV2
CDR3aa: CASSGDREETQYF
CDR3nt: TGTGCCAGCAGTGGGGACAGGGAAGAGACCCAGTACTTC

j_gene: TRBJ2-7
d_gene: NA
abundance: NA
v_gene: TRBV29-1
CDR3aa: CSAGTASYEQYF
CDR3nt: TGCAGCGCCGGGACTGCCTCCTACGAGCAGTACTTC

j_gene: TRBJ2-1
d_gene: NA
abundance: NA
v_gene: TRBV18
CDR3aa: CASSLVGPGDEQFF
CDR3nt: TGTGCCAGCTCACTGGTCGGGCCGGGGGATGAGCAGTTCTTC

j_gene: TRBJ1-2
d_gene: TRBD1
abundance: NA
v_gene: TRBV27
CDR3aa: CASSWIPTGGEGGYTF
CDR3nt: TGTGCCAGCAGTTGGATCCCAACAGGGGGCGAAGGGGGCTACACCTTC

j_gene: TRBJ1-5
d_gene: NA
abundance: NA
v_gene: TRBV19
CDR3aa: CATETGYSNQPQHF
CDR3nt: TGTGCCACCGAGACGGGGTATAGCAATCAGCCCCAGCATTTT

j_gene: TRBJ2-1
d_gene: NA
abundance: NA
v_gene: TRBV27
CDR3aa: CASSFPYNEQFF
CDR3nt: TGTGCCAGCAGTTTCCCGTACAATGAGCAGTTCTTC

j_gene: TRBJ1-6
d_gene: NA
abundance: NA
v_gene: TRBV25-1
CDR3aa: CASSEWRDLSPLHF
CDR3nt: TGTGCCAGCAGTGAATGGAGGGACCTCTCACCCCTCCACTTT

j_gene: TRBJ1-2
d_gene: NA
abundance: NA
v_gene: TRBV7-9
CDR3aa: CASRAQGYGYTF
CDR3nt: TGTGCCAGCAGGGCCCAGGGCTATGGCTACACCTTC

j_gene: TRBJ1-5
d_gene: NA
abundance: NA
v_gene: TRBV19
CDR3aa: CASSIWKGRGHQPQHF
CDR3nt: TGTGCCAGTAGTATTTGGAAGGGGAGGGGCCATCAGCCCCAGCATTTT

j_gene: TRBJ2-5
d_gene: TRBD1
abundance: NA
v_gene: TRBV5-1
CDR3aa: CASSTGQGGQETQYF
CDR3nt: TGCGCCAGCAGCACCGGACAGGGTGGGCAAGAGACCCAGTACTTC

j_gene: TRBJ1-1
d_gene: NA
abundance: NA
v_gene: TRBV4-1
CDR3aa: CASSQGLGGVPINTEAFF
CDR3nt: TGCGCCAGCAGCCAAGGCCTCGGGGGAGTACCTATTAACACTGAAGCTTTCTTT

j_gene: TRBJ2-3
d_gene: TRBD1
abundance: NA
v_gene: TRBV15
CDR3aa: CATSRYGQGAITDTQYF
CDR3nt: TGTGCCACCAGCAGATACGGACAGGGGGCAATCACAGATACGCAGTATTTT

j_gene: TRBJ2-3
d_gene: TRBD2
abundance: NA
v_gene: TRBV10-1
CDR3aa: CASSESGLGLAGGSSQDTQYF
CDR3nt: TGCGCCAGCAGTGAGTCGGGCCTTGGACTAGCGGGGGGCAGCTCGCAGGATACGCAGTATTTT

j_gene: TRBJ1-5
d_gene: NA
abundance: NA
v_gene: TRBV7-3
CDR3aa: CASSLYRVPNQPQHF
CDR3nt: TGTGCCAGCAGCTTGTACAGGGTGCCCAATCAGCCCCAGCATTTT

j_gene: TRBJ2-3
d_gene: TRBD2
abundance: NA
v_gene: TRBV7-2
CDR3aa: CASSLARTSSDTQYF
CDR3nt: TGTGCCAGCAGCTTAGCCCGGACTAGCTCAGATACGCAGTATTTT

j_gene: TRBJ2-2
d_gene: NA
abundance: NA
v_gene: TRBV7-8
CDR3aa: CASSFKGGVGELFF
CDR3nt: TGTGCCAGCAGCTTTAAAGGCGGTGTTGGGGAGCTGTTTTTT

j_gene: TRBJ1-1
d_gene: NA
abundance: once
v_gene: TRBV6-1
CDR3aa: CASSEGPGDFAEAFF
CDR3nt: TGTGCCAGCAGCGAAGGACCAGGGGATTTTGCTGAAGCTTTCTTT

j_gene: TRBJ1-1
d_gene: TRBD1
abundance: NA
v_gene: TRBV19
CDR3aa: CASSITGALEAFF
CDR3nt: TGTGCCAGTAGTATCACAGGGGCGCTTGAAGCTTTCTTT

j_gene: TRBJ2-2
d_gene: NA
abundance: NA
v_gene: TRBV5-1
CDR3aa: CASSFYRETNTGELFF
CDR3nt: TGCGCCAGCAGCTTTTACCGGGAGACGAACACCGGGGAGCTGTTTTTT

j_gene: TRBJ2-7
d_gene: TRBD1
abundance: NA
v_gene: TRBV6-1
CDR3aa: CASSSTGDYDYEQYF
CDR3nt: TGTGCCAGCAGCTCTACAGGGGATTACGACTACGAGCAGTACTTC

j_gene: TRBJ1-2
d_gene: TRBD1
abundance: NA
v_gene: TRBV19
CDR3aa: CASEQGAFYGYTF
CDR3nt: TGTGCCAGCGAACAGGGGGCGTTCTATGGCTACACCTTC

j_gene: TRBJ1-2
d_gene: NA
abundance: once
v_gene: TRBV5-1
CDR3aa: CASSLQGSHGYTF
CDR3nt: TGCGCCAGCAGCCTACAGGGTTCGCATGGCTACACCTTC

j_gene: TRBJ1-2
d_gene: NA
abundance: once
v_gene: TRBV5-4
CDR3aa: CASSLWGAGGYTF
CDR3nt: TGTGCCAGCAGCTTGTGGGGCGCGGGGGGCTACACCTTC

j_gene: TRBJ2-4
d_gene: TRBD1
abundance: NA
v_gene: TRBV15
CDR3aa: CATRPGQGVGTRIQYF
CDR3nt: TGTGCCACCAGACCGGGACAGGGCGTGGGTACTCGGATTCAGTACTTC

j_gene: TRBJ1-6
d_gene: TRBD1
abundance: NA
v_gene: TRBV30
CDR3aa: CAWSRIPGQGNSPLHF
CDR3nt: TGTGCCTGGAGCCGGATCCCGGGACAGGGGAATTCACCCCTCCACTTT

j_gene: TRBJ1-2
d_gene: TRBD1
abundance: NA
v_gene: TRBV2
CDR3aa: CASSEGTVTYGYTF
CDR3nt: TGTGCCAGCAGTGAGGGGACAGTAACCTATGGCTACACCTTC

j_gene: TRBJ1-2
d_gene: TRBD1
abundance: NA
v_gene: TRBV27
CDR3aa: CASHRGGSNYGYTF
CDR3nt: TGTGCCAGTCACAGGGGTGGATCTAACTATGGCTACACCTTC